The 20 T cell receptor beta chains below come from one sample, sequenced in a study of blood T cell repertoires in COVID-19. Sequencing used immunoSEQ multiplex PCR; TCRdb keeps in-frame clones, though not all of them. The table shows approximately 160,000 clones, with 70% to 90% occurring only once. Sequenced: peripheral blood. The receptors shown here come from a woman aged 70-85 years with acute or convalescent COVID-19.

The chain couples TRBV7-8 to TRBJ1-1, with a weak D call TRBD1 (6 bases). CDR3 length: 13 amino acids. The V gene's germline CDR1 is SGHVS and CDR2 FQNEAQ. Trimming pared 5 bases from V and 4 bases from J, leaving 11 bases between. The DNA of the CDR3 is TGTGCCAGCAGCCGGGGACAAGCCACTGAAGCTTTCTTT. Protein product: CASSRGQATEAFF.

This rearrangement joins TRBV3-1 (or the pseudogene TRBV3-2) to TRBJ1-5, with D hard to call. Trimming pared 1 base from V and 0 bases from J, leaving 7 bases between. The CDR3 totals 15 residues. From germline, CDR1 is LGHDT and CDR2 YNNKEL (reference sequence). CDR3 amino acids: CASSQGLNSNQPQHF. The CDR3 region has the DNA TGTGCCAGCAGCCAAGGACTGAATAGCAATCAGCCCCAGCATTTT.

CDR3 nucleotides: TGTGCCAGCAGTTCTTTAGCGCAAGAGACCCAGTACTTC. This gives the protein CASSSLAQETQYF. The rearrangement joins TRBV28 to TRBJ2-5, with TRBD2 as a possible D gene (5 bases). The CDR3 runs to 13 residues. V lost 4 bases to trimming and J lost 2 bases, with 8 bases between them. Germline CDR1 reads MDHEN; CDR2 reads SYDVKM.

V is TRBV7-2 and J is TRBJ2-7; the match to TRBD1 covers 8 bases. Germline CDR1 and CDR2: SGHTA and FQGNSA. CDR3 size: 14 residues. V lost 4 bases to trimming and J lost 3 bases; unmatched junction nucleotides: 5. This CDR3 is CASSSGQGFYEQYF. In DNA form, the CDR3 reads TGTGCCAGCAGCTCAGGACAGGGTTTCTACGAGCAGTACTTC.

The chain recombines TRBV7-9 with TRBJ1-1, with TRBD1 matching 8 bases. With 5 bases clipped from V and 5 bases from J, the junction kept 13 bases outside the gene matches. Germline CDR1 SEHNR, CDR2 FQNEAQ (reference sequence). The CDR3 is 16 amino acids. The CDR3 DNA reads as TGTGCCAGCAGCCCTACAGGGGGTTCCAAGGTTACTGAAGCTTTCTTT. Its translation is CASSPTGGSKVTEAFF.

The chain recombines TRBV7-2 with TRBJ2-1, with TRBD2 matching 7 bases. Looked up from germline, CDR1 is SGHTA and CDR2 is FQGNSA. Trimming removed 1 base from V and 6 bases from J; junction bases left unmatched: 6. This CDR3 has 15 amino acids. The CDR3 sequence is CASSLGRGRANEQFF. CDR3 coding DNA: TGTGCCAGCAGCTTAGGACGGGGGAGGGCCAATGAGCAGTTCTTC.

The rearrangement joins TRBV7-7 to TRBJ2-2; 14 nucleotides match TRBD2. Trimming removed 4 bases from V and 5 bases from J; junction bases left unmatched: 9. This CDR3 has 18 residues. Germline V gene data show CDR1 as SSHAT and CDR2 as FNYEAQ (reference sequence). CDR3 residues: CASSSRLTSGGATGELFF. CDR3 DNA: TGTGCCAGCAGCTCCCGGTTGACTAGCGGGGGGGCAACCGGGGAGCTGTTTTTT. The variable domain in full, completed from reference TRBV7-7 and TRBJ2-2, reads GAGVSQSPRYKVTKRGQDVTLRCDPISSHATLYWYQQALGQGPEFLTYFNYEAQPDKSGLPSDRFSAERPEGSISTLTIQRTEQRDSAMYRCASSSRLTSGGATGELFFGEGSRLTVL.

This chain links TRBV5-8 with TRBJ2-1; 9 nucleotides align to TRBD2. CDR1 SGHTS and CDR2 YDEGEE come from the germline V gene. Trimming took 0 bases from V and 7 from J; bases not matched to a gene: 5. The CDR3 has 15 amino acids. The CDR3 here is CASSLGLAEINEQFF. The CDR3 DNA is TGTGCCAGCAGCTTGGGACTAGCGGAAATTAATGAGCAGTTCTTC.

V is TRBV6-5 and J is TRBJ1-1; 8 nucleotides line up with TRBD1. The CDR3 consists of 14 residues. Germline lookup yields CDR1 MNHEY and CDR2 SVGAGI. V lost 2 bases and J lost 4; bases outside the gene matches: 3. The CDR3 DNA follows: TGTGCCAGCAGTTACGGACAGGGAACCACTGAAGCTTTCTTT. It yields the protein CASSYGQGTTEAFF.

The CDR3 DNA reads TGTGCCAGCAGTGAAATACAGGGGAGCGAGCAGTACTTC. Encoded protein: CASSEIQGSEQYF. The chain uses TRBV2 and TRBJ2-7; 7 bases fit TRBD1. CDR1 is SNHLY and CDR2 is FYNNEI in the germline V gene. The V gene end was trimmed by 2 bases and the J gene end by 6 bases; junction bases not matched to a gene: 4. The CDR3 runs 13 residues.

This sequence joins TRBV6-6 and TRBJ2-7, with 11 bases matching TRBD1. V shed 5 bases and J 5 bases; nucleotides not matched to a gene: 8. The CDR3 extends over 15 amino acids. The germline CDR1 and CDR2 sequences are MNHNY and SVGAGI (reference sequence). This chain's CDR3 is CASSPPGQGVHEQYF. The DNA for the CDR3 is TGTGCCAGCAGTCCCCCGGGACAGGGGGTGCACGAGCAGTACTTC.

V gene TRBV28 combines with J gene TRBJ1-5, with 7 positions matching TRBD1. The CDR3 is 15 amino acids. Germline trimming cut 2 bases from V and 2 bases from J; bases unmatched to any gene: 3. Germline values: CDR1 MDHEN, CDR2 SYDVKM. CDR3 sequence: CASSLIGGGNQPQHF. CDR3 DNA: TGTGCCAGCAGTTTAATAGGGGGCGGCAATCAGCCCCAGCATTTT.

This chain links TRBV28 with TRBJ1-1; D is perhaps TRBD1 (6 bases). V was pared by 1 base and J by 5 bases, with 14 bases between. Germline loops: CDR1 MDHEN, CDR2 SYDVKM. CDR3 length: 15 amino acids. The CDR3 sequence is CASSLYRNRGTEAFF. Written as DNA, the CDR3 is TGTGCCAGCAGTTTATACCGCAATAGGGGGACTGAAGCTTTCTTT.

As DNA, the CDR3 is TGCGCCAGCAGCTCCACCGGGACAGGGGGCAACTATGGCTACACCTTC. It translates to CASSSTGTGGNYGYTF. The chain employs TRBV5-1 and TRBJ1-2; 12 positions agree with TRBD1. Germline CDR1 and CDR2: SGHRS and YFSETQ. V shed 3 bases and J 2 bases; nucleotides not matched to a gene: 5. This CDR3 is 16 amino acids long. Using reference TRBV5-1 and TRBJ1-2 for the parts outside the CDR3, the full variable domain is KAGVTQTPRYLIKTRGQQVTLSCSPISGHRSVSWYQQTPGQGLQFLFEYFSETQRNKGNFPGRFSGRQFSNSRSEMNVSTLELGDSALYLCASSSTGTGGNYGYTFGSGTRLTVV.

The chain joins TRBV3-1 (or the pseudogene TRBV3-2) to TRBJ2-7; 11 bases map to TRBD2. With 4 bases clipped from V and 2 bases from J, the junction kept 7 bases outside the gene matches. The CDR3 covers 16 residues. CDR1 LGHDT and CDR2 YNNKEL come from the germline V gene (reference sequence). The CDR3 bases are TGTGCCAGCAGCCCCAGAGGACTAGCGGGCACCTACGAGCAGTACTTC. Protein product: CASSPRGLAGTYEQYF.

The chain joins TRBV7-8 to TRBJ2-2, with D uncertain. The CDR3 totals 14 residues. CDR1 is SGHVS and CDR2 is FQNEAQ in the germline V gene. The germline V and J ends were trimmed by 1 base and 1 base, with 4 bases remaining between them. CDR3 residues: CASSLERNTGELFF. DNA of the CDR3: TGTGCCAGCAGCTTAGAGCGGAACACCGGGGAGCTGTTTTTT.

The chain carries TRBV25-1 and TRBJ1-2; no definite D call. This CDR3 spans 15 amino acids. In germline, CDR1 is MGHDK, CDR2 SYGVNS. Trimming left V 2 bases short and J 5 bases short, with 15 bases between. The CDR3 region is CASSEPVAGAYGYTF. The CDR3 bases are TGTGCCAGCAGTGAACCAGTGGCGGGTGCATATGGCTACACCTTC.

The chain couples TRBV19 to TRBJ2-2; D is possibly TRBD2 (6 bases). The CDR3 is 15 amino acids. V was trimmed by 6 bases and J by 6 bases, leaving 17 bases between them. The germline gives CDR1 LNHDA, CDR2 SQIVND (reference sequence). The CDR3 coding sequence is TGTGCCAGTAGCGAGGGACTCCGCGTCCCCGGGGAGCTGTTTTTT. As protein: CASSEGLRVPGELFF.

This chain connects TRBV4-3 to TRBJ1-2; perhaps TRBD1 as D (5 bases). Looked up from germline, CDR1 is LGHNA and CDR2 is YSLEER. There are 15 residues in the CDR3. V was pared by 0 bases and J by 4 bases, with 12 bases between. The CDR3 DNA reads TGCGCCAGCAGCCAAGACAGGGAAGTAAGCTATGGCTACACCTTC. The encoded protein is CASSQDREVSYGYTF.

Here the CDR3 reads CAWSIGAIGELFF. The CDR3 nucleotides read TGTGCCTGGAGTATAGGGGCCATCGGGGAGCTGTTTTTT. The gene calls are TRBV30 and TRBJ2-2; possibly TRBD1 for D (5 bases). Trimming cost V 2 bases and J 7 bases, with 11 bases left between them. The CDR3 consists of 13 residues. Germline V gene sequence: CDR1 GTSNPN, CDR2 SVGIG (reference sequence).